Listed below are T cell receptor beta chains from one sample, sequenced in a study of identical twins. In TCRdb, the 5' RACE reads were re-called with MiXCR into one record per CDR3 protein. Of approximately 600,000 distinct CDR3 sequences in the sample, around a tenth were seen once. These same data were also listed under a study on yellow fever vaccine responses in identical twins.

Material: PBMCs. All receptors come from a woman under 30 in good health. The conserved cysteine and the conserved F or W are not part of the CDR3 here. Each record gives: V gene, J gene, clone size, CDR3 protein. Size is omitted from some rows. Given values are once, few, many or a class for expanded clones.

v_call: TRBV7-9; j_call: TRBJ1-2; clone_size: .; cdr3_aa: ASSLGGLWAEDYGYT
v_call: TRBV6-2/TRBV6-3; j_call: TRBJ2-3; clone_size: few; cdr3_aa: ASSRGLAGPDTQY
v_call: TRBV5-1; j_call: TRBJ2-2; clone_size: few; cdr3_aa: ASSYTGTANAGELF
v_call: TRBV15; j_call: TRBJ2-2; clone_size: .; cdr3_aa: ATSRERTGANTGELF
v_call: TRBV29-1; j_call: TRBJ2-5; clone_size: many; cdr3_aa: SVAQGRETQY
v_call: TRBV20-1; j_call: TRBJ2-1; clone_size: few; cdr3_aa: SSKLAEGYNEQF
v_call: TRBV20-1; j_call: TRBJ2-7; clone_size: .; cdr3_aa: SAPDRGDEQY
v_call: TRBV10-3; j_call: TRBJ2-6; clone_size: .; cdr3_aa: AISEGAGANVLT
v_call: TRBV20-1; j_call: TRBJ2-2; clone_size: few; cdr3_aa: SAREGGSTGELF
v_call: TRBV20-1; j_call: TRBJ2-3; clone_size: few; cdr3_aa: SATHRDTQY
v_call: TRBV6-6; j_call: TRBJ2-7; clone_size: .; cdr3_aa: ASTGLAGEQY